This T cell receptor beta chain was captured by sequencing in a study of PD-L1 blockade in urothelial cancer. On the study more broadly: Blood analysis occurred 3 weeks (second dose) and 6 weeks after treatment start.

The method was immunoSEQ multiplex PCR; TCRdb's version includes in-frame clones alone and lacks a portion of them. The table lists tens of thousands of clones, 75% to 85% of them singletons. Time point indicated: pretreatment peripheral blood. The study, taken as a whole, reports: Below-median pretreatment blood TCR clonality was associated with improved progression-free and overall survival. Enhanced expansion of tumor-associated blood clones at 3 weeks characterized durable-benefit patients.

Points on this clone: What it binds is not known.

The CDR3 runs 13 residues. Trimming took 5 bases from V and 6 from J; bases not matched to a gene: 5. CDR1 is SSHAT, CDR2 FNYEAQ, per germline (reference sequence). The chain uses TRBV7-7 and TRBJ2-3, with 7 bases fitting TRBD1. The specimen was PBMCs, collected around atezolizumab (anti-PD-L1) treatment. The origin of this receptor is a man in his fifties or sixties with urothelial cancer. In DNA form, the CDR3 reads TGTGCCAGCAGCATCACAGGGGATGATACGCAGTATTTT. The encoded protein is CASSITGDDTQYF.